This TCR beta chain was sequenced in a study of cytomegalovirus exposure and HLA in healthy donors. Findings and limits, study-wide: Later analysis demonstrated an association between a missense DCLRE1C variant and TCR beta V- and J-gene trimming.

This clone was seen just once. Its specificity is not known. PCR primers comprised 60 Vbeta and 13 Jbeta primers. The repertoire was sequenced with immunoSEQ multiplex PCR; TCRdb's copy has only in-frame clones and lacks some. The sample yields fewer than 150,000 clones, under 85% seen once. This CDR3 comprises 13 residues. CDR1 LNHDA and CDR2 SQIVND come from the germline V gene (reference sequence). The ends were cut back, 7 bases at V and 3 bases at J, with 13 bases in the middle. This clonotype originated in a man aged 25-40 years in good health and CMV-seronegative. The chain uses TRBV19 and TRBJ2-7; D is uncertain. What was sequenced was PBMCs. In DNA form, the CDR3 reads TGTGCCAGTATGGCCCTGGGCAGCTACGAGCAGTACTTC. It specifies CASMALGSYEQYF.